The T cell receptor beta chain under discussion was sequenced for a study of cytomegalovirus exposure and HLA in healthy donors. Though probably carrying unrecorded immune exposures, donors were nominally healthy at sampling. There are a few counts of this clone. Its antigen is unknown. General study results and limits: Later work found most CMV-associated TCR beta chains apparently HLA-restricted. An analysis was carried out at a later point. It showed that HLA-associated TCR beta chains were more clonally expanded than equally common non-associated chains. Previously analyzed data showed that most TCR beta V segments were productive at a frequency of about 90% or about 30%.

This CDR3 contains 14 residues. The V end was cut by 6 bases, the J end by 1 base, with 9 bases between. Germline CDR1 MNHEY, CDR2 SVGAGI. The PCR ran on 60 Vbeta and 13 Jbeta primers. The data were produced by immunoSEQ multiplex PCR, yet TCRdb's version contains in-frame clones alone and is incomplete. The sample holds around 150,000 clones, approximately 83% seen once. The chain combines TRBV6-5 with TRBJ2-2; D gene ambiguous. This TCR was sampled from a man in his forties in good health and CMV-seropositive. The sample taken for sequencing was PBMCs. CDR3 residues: CASRILQNTGELFF. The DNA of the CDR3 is TGTGCCAGCAGAATACTGCAGAACACCGGGGAGCTGTTTTTT.